The T cell receptor beta chain under discussion was sequenced for a study of cytotoxic CD8 clonotypes in ibrutinib-treated CLL. About the study: Investigators reported roughly 25 partial and 2 complete responses; after median around 68 months, approximately 15 patients remained remitted and approximately twelve progressed.

Study-wide points: Public clonotypes proved infrequent, and on treatment they shrank or remained steady. Clonality went up at the time of ibrutinib response, stayed stable in sustained remission, and later dropped back toward its baseline level at progression.

Data came from immunoSEQ multiplex PCR; TCRdb stores just in-frame clones and leaves some out. There are about 140,000 clones in the sample; around 93% occur only once, and less than 14% lies in the top ten. This CDR3 region has 15 residues. V lost 5 bases to trimming and J lost 2 bases, with 13 bases between them. The germline V gene has CDR1 MDHEN and CDR2 SYDVKM. With regard to this clone: Its antigen is currently unknown.

Libraries of TCR beta were made from approximately 2 micrograms of genomic DNA that came from cryopreserved PBMCs. Sequencing was performed on PBMCs, taken after 12 months of ibrutinib treatment. The chain uses TRBV28 and TRBJ1-5; tentative D call: TRBD1 (5 bases). The sequence was obtained from a human donor with chronic lymphocytic leukemia. The CDR3 is CASSPVTGGNQPQHF. The CDR3 DNA reads as TGTGCCAGCAGTCCAGTTACGGGGGGCAATCAGCCCCAGCATTTT.